This T cell receptor (beta chain) was profiled in a study of blood T cell repertoires in COVID-19. CDR3 length: 16 residues. Germline values: CDR1 WNHNN, CDR2 SYGVQD (reference sequence). Losses at the gene ends were 3 bases for V and 3 bases for J; bases not matched to a gene: 6. Donors were grouped by their self-reported clinical history. Study processing details: Counts of nucleated cells, estimated from reference gene primer amplification, were obtained. Some clones are missing from TCRdb's copy, which holds only in-frame ones; the method was immunoSEQ multiplex PCR. V, J and clone size reflect that table, while D and trimming were determined from the DNA. The sample includes 150,000 to 200,000 clones, around 80% of them seen just once.

This clonotype was sampled from a man aged 50-59 years who had recovered from COVID-19. The sequenced sample consisted of PBMCs or T cells enriched from blood (not recorded which). V and J are TRBV10-1 and TRBJ2-3; 10 positions agree with TRBD1. The CDR3 DNA follows: TGCGCCAGCAGTGATGGGGGGACAGGGGTTACAGATACGCAGTATTTT. It specifies CASSDGGTGVTDTQYF.